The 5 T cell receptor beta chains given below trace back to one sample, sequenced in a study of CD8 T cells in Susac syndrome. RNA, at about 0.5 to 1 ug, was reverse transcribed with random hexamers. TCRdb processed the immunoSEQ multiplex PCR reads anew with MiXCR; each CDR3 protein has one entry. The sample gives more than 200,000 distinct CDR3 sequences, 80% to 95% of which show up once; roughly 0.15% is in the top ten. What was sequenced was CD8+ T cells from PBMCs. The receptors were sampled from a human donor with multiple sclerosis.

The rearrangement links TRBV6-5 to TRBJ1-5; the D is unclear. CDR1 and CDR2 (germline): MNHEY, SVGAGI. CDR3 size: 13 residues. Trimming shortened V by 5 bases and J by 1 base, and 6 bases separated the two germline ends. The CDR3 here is CASSLRSNQPQHF. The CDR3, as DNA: TGTGCCAGCAGTCTCAGGAGCAATCAGCCCCAGCATTTT.

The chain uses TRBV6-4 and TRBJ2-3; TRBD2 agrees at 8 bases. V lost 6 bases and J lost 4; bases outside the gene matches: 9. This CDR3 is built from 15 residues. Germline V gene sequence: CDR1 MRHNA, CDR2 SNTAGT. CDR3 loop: CASSREAGAPDTQYF. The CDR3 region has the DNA TGTGCCAGCAGCCGAGAAGCGGGAGCCCCAGATACGCAGTATTTT.

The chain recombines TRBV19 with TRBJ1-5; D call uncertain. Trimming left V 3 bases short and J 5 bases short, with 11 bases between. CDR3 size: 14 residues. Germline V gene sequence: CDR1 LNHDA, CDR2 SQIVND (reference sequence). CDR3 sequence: CASSIAAGHQPQHF. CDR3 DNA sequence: TGTGCCAGTAGTATTGCGGCGGGTCATCAGCCCCAGCATTTT.

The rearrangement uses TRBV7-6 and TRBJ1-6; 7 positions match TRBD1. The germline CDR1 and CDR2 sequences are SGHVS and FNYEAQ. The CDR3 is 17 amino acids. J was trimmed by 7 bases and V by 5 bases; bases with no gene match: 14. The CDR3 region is CASSDLSNTGENSPLHF. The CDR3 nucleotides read TGTGCCAGCAGCGACCTCTCCAATACAGGGGAGAATTCACCCCTCCACTTT.

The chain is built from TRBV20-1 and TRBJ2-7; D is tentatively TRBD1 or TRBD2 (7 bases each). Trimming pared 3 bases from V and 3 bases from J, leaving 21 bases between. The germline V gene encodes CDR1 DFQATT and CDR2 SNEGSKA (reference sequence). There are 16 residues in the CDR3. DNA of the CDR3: TGCAGTGCTAGCGCAGGGGGGGGCGCCTGGGGCTACGAGCAGTACTTC. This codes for CSASAGGGAWGYEQYF.